This TCR beta chain was captured by sequencing in a study of post-analysis software for immune sequencing data. At the level of the study: The study covered relapsing-remitting, secondary progressive and progressive-relapsing courses of multiple sclerosis. Study outcomes and limitations: The study found TRBV5-6, TRBV5-1 and TRBV20-1 among five TRBV segments more frequent in patients than controls. Those samples that were prepared in the same batch co-clustered strongly by F measure. Relative to controls, patients with multiple sclerosis showed significantly lower normalized Chao1 diversity.

The germline gives CDR1 MNHNY, CDR2 SVGAGI (reference sequence). The J segment lost 0 bases and the V segment lost 6 bases, leaving 5 bases of the junction unmatched. This CDR3 region has 14 residues. This clonotype was seen only a few times. What it recognizes is unknown. The authors incorporated unique molecular identifiers into the TCR beta cDNA libraries. Input of roughly 0.9 to 11 million T cells yielded about half a million cDNA molecules. One entry per CDR3 protein results from TCRdb running MiXCR on the PCR reads. The sample has hundreds of thousands of distinct CDR3 sequences; around 27% are singletons.

The J gene is TRBJ2-7, the V gene TRBV6-6, with TRBD1 matching 7 bases. The sample comprised blood. This TCR came from a girl aged 10 to 17 with multiple sclerosis. The CDR3 nucleotides are TGTGCCAGCAGCGACAGGGTCAACTCCTACGAGCAGTACTTC. Its protein product is CASSDRVNSYEQYF.